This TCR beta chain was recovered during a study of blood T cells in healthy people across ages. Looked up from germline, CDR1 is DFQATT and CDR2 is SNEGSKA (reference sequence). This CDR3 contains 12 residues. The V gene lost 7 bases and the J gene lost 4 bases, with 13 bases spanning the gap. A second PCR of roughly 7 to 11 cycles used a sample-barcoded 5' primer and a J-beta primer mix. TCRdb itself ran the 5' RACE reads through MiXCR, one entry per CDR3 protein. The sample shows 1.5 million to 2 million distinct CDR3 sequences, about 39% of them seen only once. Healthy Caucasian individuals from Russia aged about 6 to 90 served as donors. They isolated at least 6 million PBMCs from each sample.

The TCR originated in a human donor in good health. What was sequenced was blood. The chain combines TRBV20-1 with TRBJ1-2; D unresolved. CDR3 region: CSVSRESYGYTF. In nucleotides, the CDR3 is TGCAGTGTTAGTCGGGAATCCTATGGCTACACCTTC.